This TCR beta chain stems from a study of blood T cell repertoires in COVID-19. This table comes from immunoSEQ multiplex PCR, and its TCRdb copy is limited to in-frame clones, with some not included. This sample has about 160,000 clones, with 70% to 90% found just once. What was sequenced was peripheral blood. The source of this sequence is a man in his forties with acute or convalescent COVID-19.

The CDR3 DNA sequence: TGTGCCAGCAGCTTCAGGGTGAACCAAGAGACCCAGTACTTC. Its translation is CASSFRVNQETQYF. The genes are TRBV11-1 and TRBJ2-5; D is perhaps TRBD1 (5 bases). The CDR3 consists of 14 residues. Germline assignment: CDR1 SGHAT and CDR2 FQDESV (reference sequence). V shed 3 bases and J shed 0 bases, with 8 bases lying between them. The full variable domain, its missing parts supplied by reference TRBV11-1 and TRBJ2-5, is EAEVAQSPRYKITEKSQAVAFWCDPISGHATLYWYRQILGQGPELLVQFQDESVVDDSQLPKDRFSAERLKGVDSTLKIQPAELGDSAMYLCASSFRVNQETQYFGPGTRLLVL.